This TCR beta chain was sequenced during a study of human thymus T cells. Study-wide results and caveats: There appeared to be biased usage of V and J genes in thymic and blood repertoires.

As regards this clone: Antigen: not known.

Assay: immunoSEQ multiplex PCR; the TCRdb copy retains only in-frame clones and omits some. Among around 130,000 clones listed, approximately 96% were seen once. Thymic samples were excised during corrective heart operations. Healthy Finnish infants having corrective surgery for congenital heart defects served as donors. The CDR3 spans 14 residues. The V gene's germline CDR1 is MNHEY and CDR2 SMNVEV (reference sequence). The ends lost 8 bases at V and 4 bases at J; junction bases unmatched: 7. Specimen: thymus tissue. V is TRBV27 and J is TRBJ2-4, with TRBD1 matching over 8 bases. The receptor was derived from a boy under two years old with a congenital heart defect but otherwise immunologically healthy. The DNA of the CDR3 is TGTGCCAGCTCCCGGCGGGACAGGAAAAACATTCAGTACTTC. This translates into CASSRRDRKNIQYF.